This T cell receptor (beta chain) stems from a study of sequential checkpoint blockade in melanoma. Whole-study context: Arm A got nivolumab then ipilimumab; arm B the reverse, 1:1.

Treatment described: randomized to nivolumab then ipilimumab (arm A) or the reverse (arm B). No patient had prior DNA-damaging chemotherapy. Sorted cells were live CD3+CD8+, lacking CD19 and CD56, from PBMCs. The germline V and J ends were trimmed by 6 bases and 0 bases, with 14 bases remaining between them. CDR1 is SGHNT, CDR2 YENEEA, per germline. This CDR3 contains 16 residues. TCRdb keeps only in-frame clones here, not all; method: immunoSEQ multiplex PCR. The sample lists fewer than 4,500 clones, approximately 57% occurring once. This chain uses TRBV11-3 with TRBJ2-2; D perhaps matches TRBD1 (6 bases). The sample in question was CD8+ T cells sorted from blood (inferred from file names), obtained from a patient given nivolumab and ipilimumab in sequence. This clonotype originated in a human patient with melanoma. Some clones in this sample may be carry-over from other donors' samples. The CDR3 region has the DNA TGTGCCAGCAGTCTCCGGGACAACGCGAACACCGGGGAGCTGTTTTTT. It is translated as CASSLRDNANTGELFF.